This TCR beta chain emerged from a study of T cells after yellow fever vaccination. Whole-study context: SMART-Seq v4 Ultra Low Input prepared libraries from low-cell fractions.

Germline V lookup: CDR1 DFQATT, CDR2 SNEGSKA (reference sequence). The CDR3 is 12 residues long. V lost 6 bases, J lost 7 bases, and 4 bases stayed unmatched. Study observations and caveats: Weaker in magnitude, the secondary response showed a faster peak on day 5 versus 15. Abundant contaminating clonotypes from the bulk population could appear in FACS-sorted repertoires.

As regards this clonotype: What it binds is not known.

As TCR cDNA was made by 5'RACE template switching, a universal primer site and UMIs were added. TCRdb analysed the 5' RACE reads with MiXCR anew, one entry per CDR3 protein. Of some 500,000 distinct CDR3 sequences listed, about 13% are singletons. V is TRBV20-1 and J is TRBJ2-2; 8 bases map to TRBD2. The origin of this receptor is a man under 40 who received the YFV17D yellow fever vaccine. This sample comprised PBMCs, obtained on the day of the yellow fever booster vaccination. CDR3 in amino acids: CSANSGVGELFF. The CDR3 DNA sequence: TGCAGTGCGAATAGCGGGGTCGGGGAGCTGTTTTTT.